The clone carrying this T cell receptor (beta chain) was observed a few times. No antigen is known for it. The entry originates in a study of blood T cells in healthy people across ages. Alongside a J-beta primer mix, a sample-barcoded 5' primer served in a second PCR lasting about 6 to 11 cycles. TCRdb used MiXCR to reprocess the 5' RACE reads, holding one entry per CDR3 protein. The table lists about 640,000 distinct CDR3 sequences, roughly 43% of them singletons. Study conclusions and caveats: Unsorted PBMC input precluded a conclusive naive versus antigen-experienced comparison.

This clonotype originated in an older man in good health. Sequencing was done on a sample of blood.

CDR3: CASLGGAGVNTEAFF. CDR3 nucleotide sequence: TGCGCCAGCCTGGGGGGGGCTGGAGTGAACACTGAAGCTTTCTTT. V gene TRBV5-1 combines with J gene TRBJ1-1, with a tentative D call TRBD1 (6 bases). Germline loops: CDR1 SGHRS, CDR2 YFSETQ. The CDR3 loop spans 15 amino acids. V lost 7 bases, J lost 0 bases, and 16 bases lay in between.